A single sample gave rise to the 25 T cell receptor beta chains below, sequenced in a study of T cell responses to AZD1222 COVID-19 vaccine. TCRdb's copy holds only in-frame clones and misses some; the assay was immunoSEQ multiplex PCR. Of around 150,000 clones in the sample, less than 95% were seen once. The source material was peripheral blood, sampled 28 days after the second AZD1222 dose. Every receptor here comes from an adult who received the AZD1222 COVID-19 vaccine.

The rearrangement joins TRBV30 to TRBJ1-6; maybe TRBD1 (5 bases). The germline V gene has CDR1 GTSNPN and CDR2 SVGIG (reference sequence). The CDR3 length is 12 residues. In nucleotides, the CDR3 is TGTGCTGAAGGGGAGAGTGTTTCACCCCTCCACTTT. Its translation is CAEGESVSPLHF.

This clone appeared a few times. V gene TRBV7-2 combines with J gene TRBJ2-7, with D uncertain. Germline CDR1 is SGHTA and CDR2 is FQGNSA. The CDR3 length is 14 residues. V lost 10 bases and J 6 bases, leaving 22 bases between the germline ends. The CDR3, as DNA: TGTGCCACCCTACTCGAGTCCAACTCGTTCGAGCAGTACTTC. Protein sequence: CATLLESNSFEQYF.

The chain couples TRBV19 to TRBJ2-1; D perhaps matches TRBD2 (6 bases). V lost 0 bases and J lost 4, with 13 bases in between. The V gene's germline CDR1 is LNHDA and CDR2 SQIVND (reference sequence). The CDR3 has 16 amino acids. This chain's CDR3 is CASSIDESSAYNEQFF. The CDR3 DNA is TGTGCCAGTAGTATAGATGAGTCTAGCGCGTACAATGAGCAGTTCTTC.

The V call is TRBV29-1, the J call TRBJ2-7; 11 bases align to TRBD1. CDR3 length: 14 residues. V lost 7 bases and J lost 0; bases outside the gene matches: 5. Germline values: CDR1 SQVTM, CDR2 ANQGSEA. The CDR3 spells CSAKGQGASYEQYF. In DNA form, the CDR3 reads TGCAGCGCCAAAGGACAGGGGGCCTCCTACGAGCAGTACTTC.

This chain uses TRBV7-2 with TRBJ1-6; D is uncertain. The germline V and J ends were trimmed by 1 base and 12 bases, with 7 bases remaining between them. CDR3 size: 12 residues. Germline lookup yields CDR1 SGHTA and CDR2 FQGNSA. The CDR3: CASSLEQQPLHF. The CDR3 DNA sequence: TGTGCCAGCAGCTTAGAGCAACAACCCCTCCACTTT.

The V gene is TRBV11-2, the J gene TRBJ2-1; no definite D call. Germline V CDR1 and CDR2: SGHAT, FQNNGV. This CDR3 region has 16 residues. V was shortened by 5 bases and J by 2 bases, with 16 bases between the two germline ends. The CDR3 region is CASSPIKSVPYNEQFF. DNA of the CDR3: TGTGCCAGCAGCCCGATAAAAAGTGTCCCCTACAATGAGCAGTTCTTC.

This rearrangement joins TRBV4-3 to TRBJ1-4; possibly TRBD1 for D (5 bases). The CDR3 has 15 residues. Germline CDR1 and CDR2: LGHNA and YSLEER. V was trimmed by 1 base and J by 5 bases, leaving 11 bases between them. CDR3 protein: CASSQGRQWNEKLFF. CDR3 nucleotide sequence: TGCGCCAGCAGCCAAGGGCGACAGTGGAATGAAAAACTGTTTTTT.

The chain links TRBV24-1 to TRBJ2-3; unclear D gene. The CDR3 extends over 15 amino acids. The V and J ends lost 4 bases and 2 bases respectively, with 12 bases between them. Germline-derived CDR1 and CDR2 are KGHDR and SFDVKD. CDR3 protein: CATSDPSPSTDTQYF. The CDR3 DNA follows: TGTGCCACCAGTGACCCTAGTCCATCCACAGATACGCAGTATTTT.

J is TRBJ1-2 and V is TRBV12-3 or TRBV12-4, with 7 bases that match TRBD1. The CDR3 length is 13 residues. Trimming at V came to 5 bases and at J to 7 bases, leaving 7 bases not matched to a gene. CDR3 nucleotides: TGTGCCAGCAGTACTCAGGGGGTAGCTGGCTACACCTTC. Protein product: CASSTQGVAGYTF.

This clone occurred once. V is TRBV6-5 and J is TRBJ2-7, with 11 bases that match TRBD2. Germline-derived CDR1 and CDR2 are MNHEY and SVGAGI. The V segment lost 1 base and the J segment 3 bases; nucleotides outside the gene matches: 5. There are 16 residues in the CDR3. The CDR3 spells CASSYLAGGARYEQYF. CDR3 nucleotides: TGTGCCAGCAGTTACTTAGCGGGAGGGGCTCGCTACGAGCAGTACTTC.

This chain uses TRBV2 with TRBJ1-5; tentatively, D is TRBD1 (5 bases). The CDR3 has 15 amino acids. Per the germline V gene, CDR1 is SNHLY and CDR2 is FYNNEI. The V and J ends lost 1 base and 0 bases respectively, with 7 bases between them. The CDR3 nucleotides read TGTGCCAGCAGTGAAGGACAGTATAGCAATCAGCCCCAGCATTTT. Amino acid sequence: CASSEGQYSNQPQHF.

This chain links TRBV3-1 (or the pseudogene TRBV3-2) with TRBJ2-5; D tentatively fits TRBD1 or TRBD2 (5 bases each). Germline V gene data show CDR1 as LGHDT and CDR2 as YNNKEL (reference sequence). Trimming cost V 2 bases and J 2 bases, with 12 bases left between them. The CDR3 is 15 residues long. The CDR3 sequence is CASSQRGLVQETQYF. In DNA, the CDR3 is TGTGCCAGCAGCCAACGGGGCTTGGTGCAAGAGACCCAGTACTTC.

The chain combines TRBV18 with TRBJ2-6; TRBD2 is a possible D gene (5 bases). CDR1 is KGHSH, CDR2 LQKENI, per germline. The CDR3 consists of 16 residues. Trimming removed 3 bases from V and 4 bases from J, with 13 bases in between. The CDR3 region is CASSPRVGSGANVLTF. The CDR3 DNA follows: TGTGCCAGCTCACCGAGGGTAGGCTCCGGGGCCAACGTCCTGACTTTC.

The chain has TRBV10-3 and TRBJ2-7, with a tentative D call TRBD2 (5 bases). The ends were cut back, 2 bases at V and 6 bases at J, with 14 bases in the middle. CDR1 is ENHRY and CDR2 is SYGVKD in the germline V gene. This CDR3 has 14 amino acids. CDR3: CAISEDGWAGEQYF. The CDR3 region has the DNA TGTGCCATCAGTGAGGATGGATGGGCGGGCGAGCAGTACTTC.

The gene calls are TRBV7-9 and TRBJ2-1, with D unclear. This CDR3 has 13 residues. Germline V gives CDR1 SEHNR, CDR2 FQNEAQ (reference sequence). V lost 0 bases and J lost 9, with 9 bases in between. CDR3 sequence reads: CASSLANGGEQFF. CDR3 coding DNA: TGTGCCAGCAGCTTAGCAAACGGTGGTGAGCAGTTCTTC.

The chain has TRBV28 and TRBJ2-5, with D perhaps TRBD2 (5 bases). The CDR3 has 15 residues. Germline lookup yields CDR1 MDHEN and CDR2 SYDVKM. V dropped 5 bases and J dropped 1 base, with 14 bases sitting between them. In nucleotides, the CDR3 is TGTGCCAGCAGTCTAGCAGGACGGACCCAAGAGACCCAGTACTTC. Encoded protein: CASSLAGRTQETQYF.

This chain uses TRBV28 with TRBJ2-1; 9 bases agree with TRBD1. There are 15 residues in the CDR3. Germline V gives CDR1 MDHEN, CDR2 SYDVKM. V lost 7 bases to trimming and J lost 5 bases; unmatched junction nucleotides: 9. The CDR3 here is CASTAAGTGNNEQFF. The CDR3 nucleotides are TGTGCCAGCACCGCAGCCGGGACAGGGAACAATGAGCAGTTCTTC.

This sequence joins TRBV5-1 and TRBJ2-7; 12 bases fit TRBD2. CDR3 size: 16 residues. The V gene's germline CDR1 is SGHRS and CDR2 YFSETQ. With V trimmed by 4 bases and J by 4 bases, 9 bases remained unmatched. CDR3 bases: TGCGCCAGCAGCCGGACTAGCGGGGCCCCTGAATACGAGCAGTACTTC. Translating gives CASSRTSGAPEYEQYF.

This chain joins TRBV29-1 and TRBJ2-6; D remains ambiguous. V was pared by 0 bases and J by 3 bases, with 9 bases between. Germline V gene sequence: CDR1 SQVTM, CDR2 ANQGSEA. The CDR3 is 15 residues long. CDR3 sequence (DNA): TGCAGCGTTGAAGATCCCAATAGTGGGGCCAACGTCCTGACTTTC. Residues: CSVEDPNSGANVLTF. Full variable domain (missing parts from reference TRBV29-1 and TRBJ2-6): SAVISQKPSRDICQRGTSLTIQCQVDSQVTMMFWYRQQPGQSLTLIATANQGSEATYESGFVIDKFPISRPNLTFSTLTVSNMSPEDSSIYLCSVEDPNSGANVLTFGAGSRLTVL.

V and J are TRBV6-5 and TRBJ1-5, with D unresolved. The CDR3 sequence is 15 residues long. The germline V and J ends were trimmed by 6 bases and 3 bases, with 15 bases remaining between them. CDR1 is MNHEY and CDR2 is SVGAGI in the germline V gene. CDR3 amino acids: CASRVGSEYNQPQHF. The CDR3, as DNA: TGTGCCAGCAGAGTGGGCAGCGAGTACAATCAGCCCCAGCATTTT.

The chain links TRBV11-2 to TRBJ1-2, with 9 positions matching TRBD1. J lost 2 bases, V lost 4 bases, and 5 bases had no gene match. CDR1 and CDR2 from the germline V gene are SGHAT and FQNNGV. The CDR3 extends over 15 amino acids. The CDR3 is CASSWGTGLNYGYTF. The CDR3 DNA reads as TGTGCCAGCAGCTGGGGGACAGGGCTAAACTATGGCTACACCTTC.

The chain recombines TRBV7-2 with TRBJ1-4, with no clear D. CDR3 length: 14 amino acids. CDR1 and CDR2 (germline): SGHTA, FQGNSA. The V end lost 5 bases, the J end lost 4 bases, and 11 bases lay between the germline ends. The CDR3 nucleotides read TGTGCCAGCAGCGAAGAGGGATATAATGAAAAACTGTTTTTT. Residues: CASSEEGYNEKLFF.

In this sample, this clone is medium-sized (0.01 to 0.1%). The V and J genes are TRBV23-1 and TRBJ2-3; D remains unclear. TRBV23-1 is an ORF for which the function is uncertain. V dropped 4 bases and J dropped 2 bases, with 13 bases sitting between them. The CDR3 sequence is 15 residues long. The CDR3 reads CASSPSPGFTDTQYF. The CDR3 DNA reads as TGCGCCAGCAGTCCCTCGCCAGGCTTCACAGATACGCAGTATTTT.

The chain joins TRBV5-1 to TRBJ1-5, with D maybe TRBD1 (6 bases). The length of the CDR3 is 16 residues. The germline CDR1 and CDR2 sequences are SGHRS and YFSETQ. Trimming removed 4 bases at V and 0 bases at J, with 14 bases between. The CDR3 DNA reads TGCGCCAGCAGCCCCGGGACATCACCTAGCAATCAGCCCCAGCATTTT. Amino acids: CASSPGTSPSNQPQHF. The variable domain in full, completed from reference TRBV5-1 and TRBJ1-5, reads KAGVTQTPRYLIKTRGQQVTLSCSPISGHRSVSWYQQTPGQGLQFLFEYFSETQRNKGNFPGRFSGRQFSNSRSEMNVSTLELGDSALYLCASSPGTSPSNQPQHFGDGTRLSIL.

The chain links TRBV2 to TRBJ1-2; D perhaps matches TRBD1 (6 bases). Germline V gene sequence: CDR1 SNHLY, CDR2 FYNNEI. The CDR3 length is 13 residues. Deletions cut 6 bases from V and 5 bases from J, with 13 bases between. DNA for the CDR3: TGTGCCAGCAGACAGGGAGAAACGTATGGCTACACCTTC. Translated: CASRQGETYGYTF.